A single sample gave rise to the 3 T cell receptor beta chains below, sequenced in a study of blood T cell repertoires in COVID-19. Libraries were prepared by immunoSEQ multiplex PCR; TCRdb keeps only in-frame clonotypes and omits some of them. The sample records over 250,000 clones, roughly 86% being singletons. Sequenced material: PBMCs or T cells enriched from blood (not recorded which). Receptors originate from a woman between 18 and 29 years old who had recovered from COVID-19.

CDR3 amino acids: CASSERRTYWGNQPQHF. Here the CDR3 DNA reads TGTGCCAGCAGTGAAAGAAGGACTTACTGGGGCAATCAGCCCCAGCATTTT. The J gene is TRBJ1-5, the V gene TRBV6-1, with no clear D. Deletions cut 2 bases from V and 2 bases from J, with 16 bases between. The CDR3 totals 17 residues. Germline CDR1 MNHNS, CDR2 SASEGT.

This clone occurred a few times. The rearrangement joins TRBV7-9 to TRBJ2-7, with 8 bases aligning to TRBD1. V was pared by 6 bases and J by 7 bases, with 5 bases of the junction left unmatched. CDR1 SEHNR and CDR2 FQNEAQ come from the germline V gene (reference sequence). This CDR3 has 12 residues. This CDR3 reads CASRTGELEQYF. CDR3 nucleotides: TGTGCCAGCAGGACAGGGGAGCTAGAGCAGTACTTC.

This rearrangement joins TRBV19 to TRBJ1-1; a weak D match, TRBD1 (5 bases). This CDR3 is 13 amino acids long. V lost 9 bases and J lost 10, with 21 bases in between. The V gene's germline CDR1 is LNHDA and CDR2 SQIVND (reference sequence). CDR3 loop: CASNRGEGFGAFF. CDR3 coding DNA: TGTGCCAGCAATCGGGGGGAAGGCTTCGGAGCTTTCTTT. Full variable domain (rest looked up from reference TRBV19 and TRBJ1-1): DGGITQSPKYLFRKEGQNVTLSCEQNLNHDAMYWYRQDPGQGLRLIYYSQIVNDFQKGDIAEGYSVSREKKESFPLTVTSAQKNPTAFYLCASNRGEGFGAFFGQGTRLTVV.